This is a list of T cell receptor beta chains from one sample in a study of shared clonotypes between healthy human individuals. Assay used: immunoSEQ multiplex PCR; TCRdb lists only in-frame clones, some missing. The sample includes over 2,000,000 clones, roughly 95% of them seen just once. The sequenced material came from naive CD8+ T cells from PBMCs. These receptor sequences come from a man aged 18 to 29 in good health. Some clones in this sample may be carry-over from other donors' samples. CDR3s include the opening cysteine and the closing phenylalanine or tryptophan. D genes are given only for firm matches. Clone size is stated in some rows and not others, as once, few, many or a class when expanded.

TRBJ1-2 TRBV5-1 NA NA CASSSSSGNYGYTF TGCGCCAGCAGCTCCTCGTCCGGTAACTATGGCTACACCTTC
TRBJ1-2 TRBV27 NA NA CASSPGGHFYGYTF TGTGCCAGCAGCCCTGGGGGACACTTCTATGGCTACACCTTC
TRBJ2-1 TRBV5-1 NA TRBD2 CASSSPGLEGYNEQFF TGCGCCAGCAGCTCCCCGGGACTAGAAGGGTACAATGAGCAGTTCTTC
TRBJ2-7 TRBV27 once TRBD2 CASSSSGTAYEQYF TGTGCCAGCAGTTCGAGCGGGACGGCCTACGAGCAGTACTTC
TRBJ1-5 TRBV15 few NA CATNQGLGQPQHF TGTGCCACCAACCAGGGTTTAGGCCAGCCCCAGCATTTT
TRBJ1-5 TRBV11-2 NA NA CASSLDAGEGQPQHF TGTGCCAGCAGCTTAGATGCGGGGGAGGGTCAGCCCCAGCATTTT
TRBJ2-7 TRBV4-2 NA TRBD2 CASSPGTSAHYEQYF TGTGCCAGCAGCCCCGGGACTAGCGCCCACTACGAGCAGTACTTC
TRBJ2-1 TRBV11-2 NA TRBD2 CASSSALAGVYYNEQFF TGTGCCAGCAGCTCGGCTCTAGCGGGAGTATATTACAATGAGCAGTTCTTC
TRBJ2-1 TRBV10-3 NA NA CAISHSSYNEQFF TGTGCCATCAGCCACAGCTCCTACAATGAGCAGTTCTTC
TRBJ1-5 TRBV27 NA NA CASSRIKGNQPQHF TGTGCCAGCAGTCGGATCAAGGGGAACCAGCCCCAGCATTTT
TRBJ1-4 TRBV10-1 NA TRBD1 CASPFGQGQEKLFF TGCGCCAGCCCCTTCGGACAGGGTCAGGAAAAACTGTTTTTT
TRBJ2-1 TRBV28 once TRBD2 CASSFGVGSGSNEQFF TGTGCCAGCAGTTTCGGGGTCGGTAGCGGGAGCAATGAGCAGTTCTTC
TRBJ2-1 TRBV7-8 NA NA CASSLGYSYNEQFF TGTGCCAGCTCCCTCGGGTACTCCTACAATGAGCAGTTCTTC
TRBJ1-6 TRBV10-1 NA NA CASKSWPSKARSPLHF TGCGCCAGCAAATCGTGGCCCTCCAAAGCCAGGTCACCCCTCCACTTT
TRBJ1-4 TRBV7-9 NA TRBD1 CASSLYGTDEKLFF TGTGCCAGCAGCTTATATGGGACAGACGAAAAACTGTTTTTT
TRBJ2-1 TRBV28 NA TRBD2 CASSLETSSSNNEQFF TGTGCCAGCAGCCTAGAGACTAGCTCTTCGAACAATGAGCAGTTCTTC
TRBJ2-5 TRBV7-6 NA NA CASSNQDQNQETQYF TGTGCCAGCAGCAACCAGGATCAGAACCAAGAGACCCAGTACTTC
TRBJ2-7 TRBV7-9 once NA CASSLVINYEQYF TGTGCCAGCAGCTTAGTTATTAACTACGAGCAGTACTTC
TRBJ1-5 TRBV4-1 NA NA CASSQVGGSNQPQHF TGCGCCAGCAGCCAAGTTGGGGGTAGCAATCAGCCCCAGCATTTT
TRBJ1-2 TRBV5-1 NA NA CASSSRGWGYGYTF TGCGCCAGCAGCTCTCGGGGATGGGGCTATGGCTACACCTTC
TRBJ2-1 TRBV27 once NA CASRVASGVTYNEQFF TGTGCCAGCAGAGTCGCCAGCGGAGTTACCTACAATGAGCAGTTCTTC
TRBJ2-3 TRBV2 NA NA CASMQGLTSTDTQYF TGTGCCAGCATGCAGGGCCTTACTAGCACAGATACGCAGTATTTT
TRBJ2-1 TRBV4-1 NA TRBD2 CASSPPLAGSGEQFF TGCGCCAGCAGCCCCCCACTAGCGGGATCGGGTGAGCAGTTCTTC
TRBJ2-4 TRBV27 NA TRBD1 CASSFGQGLHF TGTGCCAGCAGTTTTGGACAGGGGCTCCACTTC
TRBJ1-4 TRBV14 NA NA CASSQGDFSAPYEKLFF TGTGCCAGCAGCCAAGGGGATTTTAGCGCACCCTATGAAAAACTGTTTTTT
TRBJ1-2 TRBV28 NA TRBD1 CASIGTGGAGGYTF TGTGCCAGCATTGGGACAGGGGGCGCGGGTGGCTACACCTTC
TRBJ1-1 TRBV6-6 NA NA CASSRAQGYMNTEAFF TGTGCCAGCAGTCGAGCACAGGGATACATGAACACTGAAGCTTTCTTT
TRBJ2-5 TRBV15 NA NA CATQPGGYQETQYF TGTGCCACCCAACCAGGGGGGTACCAAGAGACCCAGTACTTC
TRBJ2-1 TRBV2 NA TRBD1 CASSPSRGLQFF TGTGCCAGCAGTCCTAGCAGGGGGTTACAGTTCTTC
TRBJ1-2 TRBV27 NA NA CASSFGTGYGYTF TGTGCCAGCAGTTTCGGGACCGGATATGGCTACACCTTC
TRBJ1-5 TRBV27 NA TRBD1 CASSSTDRPNQPQHF TGTGCCAGCAGTTCGACGGACAGGCCCAATCAGCCCCAGCATTTT
TRBJ2-1 TRBV5-4 NA TRBD1 CASYSLGQGDEQFF TGTGCCAGCTACAGCTTGGGACAGGGCGATGAGCAGTTCTTC
TRBJ2-7 TRBV25-1 NA TRBD2 CASSEGRGRDVEQYF TGTGCCAGCAGTGAAGGGAGGGGCCGGGATGTCGAGCAGTACTTC
TRBJ1-3 TRBV5-4 NA NA CASSLDRDSGNTIYF TGTGCCAGCAGCTTGGACAGGGACTCTGGAAACACCATATATTTT
TRBJ2-3 TRBV27 NA NA CASRVGGSTDTQYF TGTGCCAGCAGGGTTGGTGGGAGCACAGATACGCAGTATTTT
TRBJ2-3 TRBV18 NA TRBD1 CASSLDRGIMDTQYF TGTGCCAGCTCACTTGACAGGGGAATAATGGATACGCAGTATTTT